The 5 T cell receptor beta chains below come from one sample, sequenced in a study of cytomegalovirus exposure and HLA in healthy donors. PCR was performed using 60 Vbeta and 13 Jbeta primers. Clones were sequenced by immunoSEQ multiplex PCR, and TCRdb holds only the in-frame ones, with some missing. The sample consists of some 180,000 clones, 70% to 85% of them appearing once. Material for sequencing was PBMCs. The source of these receptors is a middle-aged man in good health and CMV-seropositive.

The chain couples TRBV23-1 to TRBJ2-3, with a tentative D call TRBD1 (7 bases). TRBV23-1 belongs to the ORF category, with a function that is uncertain. CDR3 length: 15 amino acids. V shed 6 bases and J shed 4 bases, with 17 bases lying between them. CDR3 protein: CASSPRLGGPDTQYF. The CDR3 DNA sequence: TGCGCCAGCAGCCCTAGACTAGGGGGCCCAGATACGCAGTATTTT.

Written as DNA, the CDR3 is TGTGCCAGCAGCTCGGTTGGCTCTGGGGCCAACGTCCTGACTTTC. Protein sequence: CASSSVGSGANVLTF. This rearrangement joins TRBV6-1 to TRBJ2-6; no clear D. The ends were cut back, 6 bases at V and 0 bases at J, with 9 bases in the middle. Germline CDR1 and CDR2: MNHNS and SASEGT. This CDR3 is built from 15 residues.

This clone was observed once. The J gene is TRBJ2-2, the V gene TRBV19, with 7 bases fitting TRBD2. Unmatched junction bases numbered 4, after V lost 5 bases and J lost 1 base. The CDR3 consists of 15 residues. CDR1 is LNHDA and CDR2 is SQIVND in the germline V gene (reference sequence). The chain's CDR3 is CASSPLAVNTGELFF. The CDR3 DNA reads TGTGCCAGTAGTCCTCTAGCGGTGAACACCGGGGAGCTGTTTTTT.

The chain combines TRBV2 with TRBJ2-3, with 10 bases identical to TRBD1. The CDR3 contains 15 residues. Germline assignment: CDR1 SNHLY and CDR2 FYNNEI. V lost 0 bases, J lost 6 bases, and 3 bases stayed unmatched. The DNA of the CDR3 is TGTGCCAGCAGTGAAGCCGGGACAGGGGTTGATACGCAGTATTTT. The encoded protein is CASSEAGTGVDTQYF.

The chain joins TRBV18 to TRBJ1-4; no clear D. Germline CDR1 reads KGHSH; CDR2 reads LQKENI. There are 17 residues in the CDR3. The V end lost 2 bases, the J end lost 0 bases, and 13 bases lay between the germline ends. The DNA of the CDR3 is TGTGCCAGCTCACCATCAGAGGGCCCCGCAACTAATGAAAAACTGTTTTTT. Protein sequence: CASSPSEGPATNEKLFF.